Reported below is one T cell receptor beta chain. Its antigen remains unknown. The source of the sample is a study of blood T cells in healthy people across ages. Study-wide results and limits: Diversity of TCR beta correlated strongly with naive T cell percentage. Aged donors had fewer naive CD4+ cells and lower diversity than long-lived donors. Across the age range, TCR beta diversity per million T cells fell in a roughly linear way.

PCR was performed a second time for 7 to 11 cycles using a sample-barcoded 5' primer and a J-beta primer mix. TCRdb reanalysed the 5' RACE reads using MiXCR and keeps one entry per CDR3 protein. The sample includes 540,000 or so distinct CDR3 sequences, 24% of them seen just once. Extractions gave at least 5.5 micrograms of total RNA per sample. These data also formed part of another study, on T cells of mothers and their children.

Material: blood. This receptor was taken from a boy younger than 18 in good health.

The CDR3 DNA sequence: TGTGCCAGCAGCTTAGATCCGGGACTAGCCCTGGAGACCCAGTACTTC. Translated, it gives CASSLDPGLALETQYF. This chain connects TRBV11-2 to TRBJ2-1, with 9 bases fitting TRBD2. TRBJ2-5 explains the end of the DNA better; the J call may be wrong. The CDR3 is made up of 16 amino acids. Germline V gene data show CDR1 as SGHAT and CDR2 as FQNNGV.